One sample yielded the 8 T cell receptor beta chains listed below, sequenced in a study of cytomegalovirus exposure and HLA in healthy donors. PCR employed 60 Vbeta and 13 Jbeta primers. The method was immunoSEQ multiplex PCR; TCRdb's version includes in-frame clones alone and lacks a portion of them. The data show around 140,000 clones, with roughly 74% seen just once and 2% to 3% held by the top ten. Material: PBMCs. These receptors all stem from a young woman in good health and CMV-seropositive.

The genes are TRBV28 and TRBJ1-5; D unresolved. The CDR3 spans 19 residues. Germline V gene data show CDR1 as MDHEN and CDR2 as SYDVKM. Trimming pared 6 bases from V and 3 bases from J, leaving 27 bases between. CDR3 residues: CASSPIPHASWILNQPQHF. CDR3 in DNA: TGTGCCAGCAGCCCGATCCCCCACGCTAGCTGGATCCTCAATCAGCCCCAGCATTTT.

This clone was recorded once. One end of the junction varies from germline; a read error may be responsible. This chain links TRBV6-1 with TRBJ2-3; 7 bases agree with TRBD1. CDR3 size: 16 residues. Germline V gene data show CDR1 as MNHNS and CDR2 as SASEGT. The CDR3 sequence: CASSKAFDRDTDTQYF. CDR3 nucleotide sequence: TGTGCCAGCAGTAAAGCCTTCGACAGGGACACAGATACGCAGTATTTT.

V gene TRBV5-4 combines with J gene TRBJ2-7; a weak D match, TRBD1 (6 bases). CDR3 length equals 13 residues. Trimming took off 2 bases at V and 12 bases at J, with 18 bases between the two ends. Germline loops: CDR1 SGHNT, CDR2 YYREEE (reference sequence). CDR3 sequence (DNA): TGTGCCAGCAGCTTCGACTCCCGGGACAAGAGGTACTTC. As protein: CASSFDSRDKRYF.

About this clone: One junction end disagrees with the germline gene, perhaps due to a read error. The chain combines TRBV6-4 with TRBJ1-1; a weak D match, TRBD1 (5 bases). Germline-derived CDR1 and CDR2 are MRHNA and SNTAGT. This CDR3 is 12 amino acids long. The DNA of the CDR3 is TGTGCCATCAGTCCGGGGGTCACTGAAGCTTTCTTT. It yields the protein CAISPGVTEAFF.

The rearrangement links TRBV14 to TRBJ1-5; D unclear. The V end was cut by 5 bases, the J end by 3 bases, with 11 bases between. Germline V lookup: CDR1 SGHDN, CDR2 FVKESK. CDR3 length equals 14 residues. The CDR3: CASSYTGNNQPQHF. CDR3 in DNA: TGTGCCAGCAGCTACACGGGGAACAATCAGCCCCAGCATTTT.

The rearrangement uses TRBV5-6 and TRBJ1-5, with 7 bases matching TRBD1. J lost 2 bases, V lost 4 bases, and 9 bases had no gene match. The CDR3 is 16 residues long. From germline, CDR1 is SGHDT and CDR2 YYEEEE. CDR3 loop: CASSPQGWVGNQPQHF. The CDR3 DNA follows: TGTGCCAGCAGCCCACAGGGGTGGGTTGGCAATCAGCCCCAGCATTTT.

Regarding this clone: The junction shows a germline mismatch at one end, possibly a read error. This specimen includes other DNA sequences encoding the same CDR3. J is TRBJ2-7 and V is TRBV19; TRBD2 matches at 13 bases. CDR1 LNHDA and CDR2 SQIVND come from the germline V gene (reference sequence). This CDR3 region has 17 residues. The CDR3 nucleotides are TGTGCCAGTAGTCCCCTCACTAGCGGGGGGGCGTCCTATGAGCAGTACTTC. Translation gives CASSPLTSGGASYEQYF.

This clone was picked up a small number of times. V is TRBV29-1 and J is TRBJ2-2; 9 nucleotides line up with TRBD1. Per germline, CDR1 SQVTM and CDR2 ANQGSEA. J was trimmed by 3 bases and V by 5 bases; bases with no gene match: 10. There are 16 residues in the CDR3. The chain's CDR3 is CSVFDLDRGDTGELFF. CDR3 bases: TGCAGCGTTTTCGACCTCGACAGGGGGGACACCGGGGAGCTGTTTTTT.